Listed below are T cell receptor beta chains from one sample, sequenced in a study of blood T cells in healthy people across ages. In TCRdb, the 5' RACE reads were re-called with MiXCR into one record per CDR3 protein. The table has 650,000 to 950,000 distinct CDR3 sequences, 40% to 50% seen once. The sample taken for sequencing was blood. The origin of the receptors is a man in his 60s in good health. CDR3s include the opening cysteine and the closing phenylalanine or tryptophan. D genes are given only for firm matches. Clone size appears in some rows only: once, few, many, or a class for an expanded clone.

size,V,J,D,CDR3,DNA
.,TRBV20-1,TRBJ2-5,.,CSALGTRQDNEQYF,TGCAGTGCCCTAGGGACCCGGCAAGACAATGAGCAGTACTTC
.,TRBV3-1,TRBJ2-3,.,CASSLTGGSGADTQYF,TGTGCCAGCAGCTTAACTGGGGGTTCGGGGGCTGATACGCAGTATTTT
once,TRBV6-1,TRBJ2-5,TRBD2,CASSQGTSVGKTQYF,TGTGCCAGCAGTCAGGGGACTAGCGTGGGGAAGACCCAGTACTTC
many,TRBV7-2,TRBJ2-5,.,CASSSWTGETQYF,TGTGCCAGCAGCTCTTGGACCGGCGAGACCCAGTACTTC
.,TRBV28,TRBJ2-7,TRBD2,CASSFGLAGSYEQYF,TGTGCCAGCAGTTTCGGACTAGCGGGATCCTACGAGCAGTACTTC
many,TRBV27,TRBJ2-1,.,CASSSTRLVNEQFF,TGTGCCAGCAGTTCAACACGACTAGTCAATGAGCAGTTCTTC
few,TRBV7-2,TRBJ1-2,.,CASSYTNANYGYTF,TGTGCCAGCAGCTACACAAATGCTAACTATGGCTACACCTTC
few,TRBV9,TRBJ2-1,TRBD1,CASSSTGGRNEQFF,TGTGCCAGCAGCTCGACAGGGGGCCGAAATGAGCAGTTCTTC
.,TRBV25-1,TRBJ2-7,.,CASTTSPGDEQYF,TGTGCCAGCACCACTAGTCCAGGGGACGAGCAGTACTTC
.,TRBV20-1,TRBJ2-1,.,CSWTRGAGYNEQFF,TGCAGCTGGACAAGGGGGGCGGGATACAATGAGCAGTTCTTC
.,TRBV29-1,TRBJ2-4,.,CSARTPAVKNIQYF,TGCAGCGCCCGGACACCCGCGGTAAAAAACATTCAGTACTTC
few,TRBV7-2,TRBJ1-6,.,CASSPRDNPNSPLHF,TGTGCCAGCAGCCCGCGGGACAACCCTAATTCACCCCTCCACTTT
.,TRBV5-6,TRBJ2-5,TRBD1,CASSFSPGQGETQYF,TGTGCCAGCAGCTTCTCCCCAGGACAGGGAGAGACCCAGTACTTC
once,TRBV7-6,TRBJ2-2,TRBD2,CASSQLGLAGKNTGELFF,TGTGCCAGCAGCCAGCTGGGACTAGCGGGGAAGAACACCGGGGAGCTGTTTTTT
.,TRBV2,TRBJ2-3,TRBD2,CASSERRRGAGDTQYF,TGTGCCAGCAGTGAGCGTAGGCGGGGGGCGGGAGATACGCAGTATTTT
.,TRBV3-1,TRBJ2-6,.,CASSQAGGVGANVLTF,TGTGCCAGCAGCCAAGCCGGCGGGGTTGGGGCCAACGTCCTGACTTTC
.,TRBV20-1,TRBJ2-7,.,CSARDQDRSSYEQYF,TGCAGTGCTAGAGATCAGGACAGAAGCTCCTACGAGCAGTACTTC
many,TRBV29-1,TRBJ2-5,.,CSVEDRVGETQYF,TGCAGCGTTGAAGATCGGGTTGGCGAGACCCAGTACTTC
.,TRBV7-9,TRBJ2-3,.,CASFNPGPWDGTDTQYF,TGTGCCAGCTTCAATCCGGGGCCCTGGGACGGCACAGATACGCAGTATTTT
.,TRBV6-4,TRBJ1-1,.,CANRGEDTEAFF,TGTGCCAATAGAGGAGAGGACACTGAAGCTTTCTTT
.,TRBV30,TRBJ2-1,TRBD2,CVWNRGGSYNEQFF,TGTGTCTGGAATCGGGGAGGGTCCTACAATGAGCAGTTCTTC
.,TRBV12-3/TRBV12-4,TRBJ2-4,.,CASSLEGVHKNIQYF,TGTGCCAGCAGTTTGGAGGGAGTCCACAAAAACATTCAGTACTTC
few,TRBV18,TRBJ2-7,TRBD2,CASSASTLAGGRREQYF,TGTGCCAGCTCAGCATCGACACTAGCGGGGGGTCGGCGCGAGCAGTACTTC
.,TRBV27,TRBJ1-3,TRBD1,CACRPGGSGNTIYF,TGTGCCTGCAGGCCAGGGGGCTCTGGAAACACCATATATTTT
.,TRBV5-1,TRBJ2-1,TRBD2,CASRIGLAGVLGFYNEQFF,TGCGCCAGCAGAATAGGGCTAGCGGGGGTCCTAGGTTTTTACAATGAGCAGTTCTTC
many,TRBV2,TRBJ2-7,TRBD1,CASRDRTYEQYF,TGTGCCAGCAGGGACAGGACCTACGAGCAGTACTTC
.,TRBV6-2/TRBV6-3,TRBJ2-7,.,CASSSTAMKEQYF,TGTGCCAGCAGTTCTACAGCCATGAAGGAGCAGTACTTC
.,TRBV4-2,TRBJ2-3,.,CASSQEAGRDTQYF,TGTGCCAGCAGCCAAGAAGCGGGCAGGGATACGCAGTATTTT
once,TRBV5-1,TRBJ1-4,TRBD1,CASSSWTGGNEKLFF,TGCGCCAGCAGCTCCTGGACAGGGGGAAATGAAAAACTGTTTTTT
few,TRBV5-1,TRBJ2-7,TRBD1,CASSWGQVSYEQYF,TGCGCCAGCAGCTGGGGACAGGTTTCCTACGAGCAGTACTTC
.,TRBV5-1,TRBJ2-3,.,CASSLLVVDTQYF,TGCGCCAGCAGCTTGTTGGTAGTGGATACGCAGTATTTT